This TCR beta chain was captured in a study of blood T cells in healthy people across ages. A J-beta primer mix and a sample-barcoded 5' primer were used in a second PCR of about 7 to 12 cycles. TCRdb re-called the 5' RACE reads with MiXCR, one entry per CDR3 protein. This table holds some 1,800,000 distinct CDR3 sequences, around 42% found once. The extraction recovered at least 5.5 micrograms of total RNA per sample. Trimming took 1 base from V and 8 from J, leaving 12 bases between them. The CDR3 sequence is 14 residues long. Germline lookup yields CDR1 LGHDT and CDR2 YNNKEL (reference sequence). The specimen was blood. This receptor was taken from a human donor in good health. The chain recombines TRBV3-1 with TRBJ2-4; no clear D. CDR3 protein: CASSQGSREDIQYF. As DNA, the CDR3 is TGTGCCAGCAGCCAAGGAAGTAGGGAAGACATTCAGTACTTC.